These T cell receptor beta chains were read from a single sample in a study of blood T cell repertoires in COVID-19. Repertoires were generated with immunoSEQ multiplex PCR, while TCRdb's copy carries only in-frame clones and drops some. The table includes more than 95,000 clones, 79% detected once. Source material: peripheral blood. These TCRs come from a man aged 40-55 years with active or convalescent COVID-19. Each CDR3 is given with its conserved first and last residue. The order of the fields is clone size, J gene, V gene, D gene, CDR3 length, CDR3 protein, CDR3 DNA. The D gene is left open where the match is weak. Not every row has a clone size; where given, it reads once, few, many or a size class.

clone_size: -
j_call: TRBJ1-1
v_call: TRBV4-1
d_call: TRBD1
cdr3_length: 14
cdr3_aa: CASSSGQQNTEAFF
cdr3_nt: TGCGCCAGCAGCTCGGGACAGCAGAACACTGAAGCTTTCTTT

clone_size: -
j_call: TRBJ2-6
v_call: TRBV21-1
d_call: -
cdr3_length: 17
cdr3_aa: CASRERGRSTGANVLTF
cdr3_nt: TGTGCCAGCAGAGAGAGGGGGCGCAGCACTGGGGCCAACGTCCTGACTTTC

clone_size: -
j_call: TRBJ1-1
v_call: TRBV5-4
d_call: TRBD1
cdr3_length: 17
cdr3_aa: CASSPGQGVALNTEAFF
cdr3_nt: TGTGCCAGCAGCCCGGGACAGGGGGTCGCTCTAAACACTGAAGCTTTCTTT

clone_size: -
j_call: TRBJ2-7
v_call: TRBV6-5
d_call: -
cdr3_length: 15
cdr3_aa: CASSHIRSGSYEQYF
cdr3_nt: TGTGCCAGCAGTCATATCAGGTCCGGCTCCTACGAGCAGTACTTC

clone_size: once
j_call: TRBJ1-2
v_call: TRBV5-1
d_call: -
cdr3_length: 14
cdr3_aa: CASSLDYRNYGYTF
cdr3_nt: TGCGCCAGCAGCTTGGACTACCGCAACTATGGCTACACCTTC

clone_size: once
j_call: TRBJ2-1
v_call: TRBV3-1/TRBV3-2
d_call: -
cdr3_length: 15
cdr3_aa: CASSLLRDWNNEQFF
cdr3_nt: TGTGCCAGCAGCCTTCTCCGGGACTGGAACAATGAGCAGTTCTTC

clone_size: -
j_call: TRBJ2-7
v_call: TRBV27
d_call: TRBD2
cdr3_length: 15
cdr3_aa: CASSFTRGGPYEQYF
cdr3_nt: TGTGCCAGCAGTTTTACCCGGGGGGGCCCCTACGAGCAGTACTTC

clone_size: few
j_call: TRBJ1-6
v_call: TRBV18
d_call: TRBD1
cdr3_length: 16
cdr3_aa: CASSPGQGSRGSPLHF
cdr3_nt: TGTGCCAGCTCCCCCGGACAGGGTTCTCGAGGATCACCCCTCCACTTT

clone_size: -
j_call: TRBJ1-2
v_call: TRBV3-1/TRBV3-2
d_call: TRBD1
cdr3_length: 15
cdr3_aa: CASSQDMTGGSGYTF
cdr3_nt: TGTGCCAGCAGCCAAGATATGACAGGGGGTTCGGGCTACACCTTC

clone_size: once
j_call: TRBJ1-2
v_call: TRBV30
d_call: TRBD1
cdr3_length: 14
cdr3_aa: CAWRDTGQVYGYTF
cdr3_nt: TGTGCCTGGAGGGATACGGGACAGGTCTATGGCTACACCTTC

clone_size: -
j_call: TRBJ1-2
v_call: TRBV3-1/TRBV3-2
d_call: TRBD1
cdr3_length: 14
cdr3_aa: CASSPTQGASGYTF
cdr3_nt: TGTGCCAGCAGCCCGACCCAGGGGGCTAGTGGCTACACCTTC

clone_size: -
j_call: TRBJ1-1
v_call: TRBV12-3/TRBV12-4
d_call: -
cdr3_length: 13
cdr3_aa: CASGLRPYTEAFF
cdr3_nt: TGTGCCAGCGGACTTAGGCCGTACACTGAAGCTTTCTTT

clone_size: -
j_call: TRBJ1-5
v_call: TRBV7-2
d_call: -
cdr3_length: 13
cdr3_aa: CASTRDINQPQHF
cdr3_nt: TGTGCCAGTACCCGGGACATAAATCAGCCCCAGCATTTT

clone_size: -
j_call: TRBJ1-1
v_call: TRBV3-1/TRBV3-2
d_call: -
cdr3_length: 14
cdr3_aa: CASSHGQMNTEAFF
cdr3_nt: TGTGCCAGCAGCCATGGGCAGATGAACACTGAAGCTTTCTTT

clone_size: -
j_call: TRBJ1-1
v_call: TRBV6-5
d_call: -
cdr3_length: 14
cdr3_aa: CASSFGQTNTEAFF
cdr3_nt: TGTGCCAGCAGCTTCGGACAGACGAACACTGAAGCTTTCTTT

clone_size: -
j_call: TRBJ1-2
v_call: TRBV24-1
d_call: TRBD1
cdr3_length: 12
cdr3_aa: CATSDYDRAYTF
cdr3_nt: TGTGCCACCAGTGACTACGACAGGGCCTACACCTTC

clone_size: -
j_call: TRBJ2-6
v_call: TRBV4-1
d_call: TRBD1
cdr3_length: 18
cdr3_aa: CASSQGSQGAAGANVLTF
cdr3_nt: TGCGCCAGCAGCCAAGGGTCTCAGGGGGCTGCGGGGGCCAACGTCCTGACTTTC

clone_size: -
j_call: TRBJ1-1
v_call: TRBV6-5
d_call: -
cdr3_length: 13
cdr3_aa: CASRETGNTEAFF
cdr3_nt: TGTGCCAGCAGGGAGACAGGGAACACTGAAGCTTTCTTT

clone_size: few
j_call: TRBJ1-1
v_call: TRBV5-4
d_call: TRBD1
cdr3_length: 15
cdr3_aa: CASSLGGTGNTEAFF
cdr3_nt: TGTGCCAGCAGCTTGGGGGGGACAGGGAACACTGAAGCTTTCTTT

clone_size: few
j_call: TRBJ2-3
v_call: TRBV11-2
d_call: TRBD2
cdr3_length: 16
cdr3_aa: CASSIFWGGSTDTQYF
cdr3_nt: TGTGCCAGCAGCATCTTCTGGGGGGGTAGCACAGATACGCAGTATTTT

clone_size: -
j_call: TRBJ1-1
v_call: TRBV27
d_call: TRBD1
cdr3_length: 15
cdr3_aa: CASIPLGTGNTEAFF
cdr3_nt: TGTGCCAGCATCCCTCTCGGGACAGGAAACACTGAAGCTTTCTTT

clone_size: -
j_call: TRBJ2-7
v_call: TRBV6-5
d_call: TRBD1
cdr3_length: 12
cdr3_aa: CASGTGGDEQYF
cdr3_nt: TGTGCCAGCGGGACAGGCGGGGACGAGCAGTACTTC

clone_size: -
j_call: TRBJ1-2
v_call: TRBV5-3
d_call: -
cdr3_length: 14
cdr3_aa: CARSLAQTNYGYTF
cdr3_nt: TGTGCCAGAAGCTTGGCCCAGACAAACTATGGCTACACCTTC

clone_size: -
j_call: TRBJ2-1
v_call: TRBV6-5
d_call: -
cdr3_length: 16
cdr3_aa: CASSYRTGIRYNEQFF
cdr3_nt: TGTGCCAGCAGTTACCGTACAGGGATAAGATACAATGAGCAGTTCTTC

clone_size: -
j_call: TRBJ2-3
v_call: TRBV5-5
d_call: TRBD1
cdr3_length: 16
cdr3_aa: CASSSRTGLETDTQYF
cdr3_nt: TGTGCCAGCAGCTCCCGGACAGGGTTAGAGACAGATACGCAGTATTTT

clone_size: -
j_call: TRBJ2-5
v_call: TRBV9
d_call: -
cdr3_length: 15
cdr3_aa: CASSVDGARGETQYF
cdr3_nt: TGTGCCAGCAGCGTAGACGGGGCTAGGGGGGAGACCCAGTACTTC

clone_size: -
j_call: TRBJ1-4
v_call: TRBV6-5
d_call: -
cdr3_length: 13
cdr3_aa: CASRGATNEKLFF
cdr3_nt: TGTGCCAGCAGAGGGGCGACTAATGAAAAACTGTTTTTT

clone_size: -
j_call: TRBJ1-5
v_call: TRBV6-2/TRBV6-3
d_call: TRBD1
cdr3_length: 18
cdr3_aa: CASSRRAGTANSNQPQHF
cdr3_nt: TGTGCCAGCAGCCGACGCGCTGGGACAGCTAATAGCAATCAGCCCCAGCATTTT

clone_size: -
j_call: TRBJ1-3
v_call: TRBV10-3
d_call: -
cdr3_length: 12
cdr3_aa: CAVAGSGNTTYF
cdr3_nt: TGTGCCGTAGCAGGGTCTGGAAACACCACATATTTT

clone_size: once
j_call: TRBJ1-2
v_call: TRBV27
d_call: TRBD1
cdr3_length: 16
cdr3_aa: CASSLKIGTGVAGYTF
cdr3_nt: TGTGCCAGCAGTTTAAAGATTGGGACAGGGGTAGCTGGCTACACCTTC

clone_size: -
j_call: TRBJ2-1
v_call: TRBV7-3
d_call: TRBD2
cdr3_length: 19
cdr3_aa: CASSPGLAGVIDSDNEQFF
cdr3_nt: TGTGCCAGCAGCCCAGGACTAGCGGGAGTCATTGATAGCGACAATGAGCAGTTCTTC

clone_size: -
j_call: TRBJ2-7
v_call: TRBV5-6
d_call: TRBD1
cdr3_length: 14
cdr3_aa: CASRSVMGQDEQYF
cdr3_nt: TGTGCCAGCAGGTCTGTAATGGGACAGGACGAGCAGTACTTC